These T cell receptor beta chains were read from a single sample in a study of shared clonotypes between healthy human individuals. Data came from immunoSEQ multiplex PCR; TCRdb stores just in-frame clones and leaves some out. Of about 100,000 clones detected, about 66% appear once; the ten largest clones hold approximately 25%. The sequencing input was memory CD8+ T cells sorted from blood. Receptors were obtained from a woman aged 30 to 39 in good health. Both conserved end residues are trimmed from each CDR3. Each record gives: V gene, CDR3 protein.

>TRBV25-1
ASSDYPGGRAKNIQY
>TRBV9
ASTPSNTGELF
>TRBV28
ASSSGQDNTEAF
>TRBV27
ASSFFGAGYGYT
>TRBV7-7
ASSLGAGSQQF
>TRBV7-9
ASSSQSDTQY
>TRBV28
ASSLAGETQY
>TRBV2
ASSVPGQGAPSLYEQY
>TRBV4-2
ASSPTGTRAYEQY
>TRBV30
AWSVVEFTRPWSSYEQY
>TRBV6-6
ASGTHTYEQY
>TRBV6-1
ASRIQGAGNQPQH
>TRBV12-5
ASGLVIGWTTPGRKCYEQY